The next 12 T cell receptor beta chains were all read from a single sample in a study of shared clonotypes between healthy human individuals. The repertoire was sequenced with immunoSEQ multiplex PCR; TCRdb's copy has only in-frame clones and lacks some. The sample lists 2 million to 2.5 million clones; about 94% were seen once. Material for sequencing was naive CD4+ T cells sorted from blood. Subset noted: CD45RA+ positively selected. These receptors were collected from a man aged 18-30 years in good health.

The J gene is TRBJ2-3, the V gene TRBV10-1; TRBD2 agrees at 7 bases. Trimming cost V 6 bases and J 4 bases; bases outside gene matches: 10. Germline lookup yields CDR1 WNHNN and CDR2 SYGVQD (reference sequence). This CDR3 is 15 amino acids long. The chain's CDR3 is CASSIGTGRSDTQYF. Written as DNA, the CDR3 is TGCGCCAGCAGCATCGGAACCGGGAGGTCAGATACGCAGTATTTT.

The chain links TRBV7-8 to TRBJ2-1; TRBD2 aligns across 7 bases. The CDR3 covers 16 residues. The J segment lost 4 bases and the V segment lost 4 bases, leaving 10 bases of the junction unmatched. Germline CDR1 reads SGHVS; CDR2 reads FQNEAQ. Written as DNA, the CDR3 is TGTGCCAGCAGCTCGCTTCGGGACTACAATTACAATGAGCAGTTCTTC. Amino acid sequence: CASSSLRDYNYNEQFF.

CDR3 residues: CASSIPGTFNNEQFF. In DNA, the CDR3 is TGTGCCAGTAGTATTCCCGGGACATTCAACAATGAGCAGTTCTTC. The V gene is TRBV19, the J gene TRBJ2-1, with a possible D match to TRBD1 (6 bases). From germline, CDR1 is LNHDA and CDR2 SQIVND (reference sequence). The CDR3 consists of 15 residues. V was pared by 3 bases and J by 5 bases, with 14 bases between.

This clone was recorded only once. The CDR3 nucleotides are TGCGCCAGCAGCTCCTTAGCGCAGTCCCAAGAGACCCAGTACTTC. This translates into CASSSLAQSQETQYF. This chain links TRBV5-1 with TRBJ2-5, with a tentative D call TRBD2 (5 bases). The CDR3 runs 15 residues. Germline CDR1 and CDR2: SGHRS and YFSETQ. V was cut by 3 bases and J by 1 base, with 13 bases left in between.

The chain has TRBV19 and TRBJ2-7; 9 bases map to TRBD1. The CDR3 is 15 residues long. The ends lost 5 bases at V and 3 bases at J; junction bases unmatched: 8. The germline CDR1 and CDR2 sequences are LNHDA and SQIVND (reference sequence). The CDR3 protein is CASSGRRDRDYEQYF. DNA for the CDR3: TGTGCCAGTAGTGGGCGAAGGGACAGGGACTACGAGCAGTACTTC.

The genes are TRBV6-5 and TRBJ1-2; no definite D call. Germline-derived CDR1 and CDR2 are MNHEY and SVGAGI. V was trimmed by 0 bases and J by 4 bases, leaving 9 bases between them. The CDR3 spans 14 residues. CDR3: CASSYSYSSYGYTF. The CDR3 DNA sequence: TGTGCCAGCAGTTACTCGTACAGTAGCTATGGCTACACCTTC.

This chain connects TRBV5-1 to TRBJ2-5; D gene ambiguous. V lost 1 base and J lost 1, with 8 bases in between. CDR1 is SGHRS, CDR2 YFSETQ, per germline. The CDR3 runs 14 residues. The CDR3 DNA reads as TGCGCCAGCAGCTTGAGGAACGGCCAAGAGACCCAGTACTTC. Its protein product is CASSLRNGQETQYF. The whole variable domain, filled in from reference TRBV5-1 and TRBJ2-5, reads KAGVTQTPRYLIKTRGQQVTLSCSPISGHRSVSWYQQTPGQGLQFLFEYFSETQRNKGNFPGRFSGRQFSNSRSEMNVSTLELGDSALYLCASSLRNGQETQYFGPGTRLLVL.

The chain has TRBV10-3 and TRBJ2-7; D possibly corresponds to TRBD2 (6 bases). The germline V gene has CDR1 ENHRY and CDR2 SYGVKD. The CDR3 length is 16 residues. The ends were cut back, 8 bases at V and 3 bases at J, with 23 bases in the middle. CDR3: CAIGRAGFSGGYEQYF. For the CDR3, the DNA is TGTGCCATCGGTCGGGCGGGGTTCTCGGGTGGCTACGAGCAGTACTTC.

J is TRBJ2-7 and V is TRBV5-1; D is unresolved. The CDR3 is 15 residues long. Germline V CDR1 and CDR2: SGHRS, YFSETQ. V was clipped by 0 bases and J by 2 bases, with 12 bases between them. CDR3 residues: CASSLGLGYAYEQYF. Written as DNA, the CDR3 is TGCGCCAGCAGCTTGGGGCTAGGATATGCCTACGAGCAGTACTTC.

The chain carries TRBV6-1 and TRBJ2-3; D tentatively fits TRBD1 or TRBD2 (5 bases each). The CDR3 is 15 amino acids. CDR1 and CDR2 (germline): MNHNS, SASEGT. The V gene lost 4 bases and the J gene lost 2 bases, with 13 bases spanning the gap. CDR3 sequence reads: CASSVWGILTDTQYF. Here the CDR3 DNA reads TGTGCCAGCAGTGTCTGGGGGATCCTCACAGATACGCAGTATTTT.

The genes are TRBV27 and TRBJ1-5, with D tentatively TRBD1 (5 bases). CDR1 and CDR2 from the germline V gene are MNHEY and SMNVEV (reference sequence). The V end lost 4 bases, the J end lost 6 bases, and 22 bases lay between the germline ends. The CDR3 runs 17 residues. This CDR3 reads CASSSDGASASRQPQHF. The DNA for the CDR3 is TGTGCCAGCAGTTCCGACGGGGCCAGTGCTTCGCGTCAGCCCCAGCATTTT.

The chain joins TRBV27 to TRBJ1-5; a weak D match, TRBD1 (6 bases). Germline values: CDR1 MNHEY, CDR2 SMNVEV (reference sequence). The V end lost 5 bases, the J end lost 7 bases, and 18 bases lay between the germline ends. The CDR3 length is 15 residues. The CDR3: CASSPDRRDRQPQHF. CDR3 DNA: TGTGCCAGCAGTCCCGACAGGCGCGACCGACAGCCCCAGCATTTT.